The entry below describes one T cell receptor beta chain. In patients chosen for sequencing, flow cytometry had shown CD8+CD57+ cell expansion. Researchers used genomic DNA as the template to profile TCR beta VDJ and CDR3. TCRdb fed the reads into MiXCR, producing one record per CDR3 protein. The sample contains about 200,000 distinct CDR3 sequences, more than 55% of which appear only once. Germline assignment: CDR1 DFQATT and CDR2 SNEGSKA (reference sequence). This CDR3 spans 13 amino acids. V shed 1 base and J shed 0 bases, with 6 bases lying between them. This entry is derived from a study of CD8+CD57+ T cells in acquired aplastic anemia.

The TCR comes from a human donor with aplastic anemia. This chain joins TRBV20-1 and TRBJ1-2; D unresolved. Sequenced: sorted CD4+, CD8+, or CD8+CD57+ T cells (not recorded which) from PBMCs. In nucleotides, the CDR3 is TGCAGTGCTAGAGCTATTACTAACTATGGCTACACCTTC. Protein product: CSARAITNYGYTF.